These 3 T cell receptor beta chains originate from one sample sequenced in a study of cytomegalovirus exposure and HLA in healthy donors. With 60 Vbeta and 13 Jbeta primers, the PCR was carried out. The assay was immunoSEQ multiplex PCR, and TCRdb's table has in-frame clones only and misses some. The sample lists some 90,000 clones, about 70% occurring once. The specimen was PBMCs. The receptors originated from a man in his fifties or sixties in good health and CMV-seronegative.

The CDR3, as DNA: TGTGCCAGCAGCTTGAAGCGGGGGCCTCCATACGAGCAGTACTTC. This encodes CASSLKRGPPYEQYF. The chain has TRBV5-4 and TRBJ2-7; 8 bases fit TRBD2. The CDR3 is made up of 15 amino acids. Germline lookup yields CDR1 SGHNT and CDR2 YYREEE (reference sequence). The trim removed 1 base at V and 4 bases at J, leaving 7 bases unmatched. Full variable domain (rest looked up from reference TRBV5-4 and TRBJ2-7): ETGVTQSPTHLIKTRGQQVTLRCSSQSGHNTVSWYQQALGQGPQFIFQYYREEENGRGNFPPRFSGLQFPNYSSELNVNALELDDSALYLCASSLKRGPPYEQYFGPGTRLTVT.

The chain uses TRBV11-2 and TRBJ2-7; unclear D gene. The CDR3 contains 14 residues. Between the trimmed V and J ends, which lost 1 base and 6 bases, there was a span of 13 bases. Germline CDR1 reads SGHAT; CDR2 reads FQNNGV. In DNA, the CDR3 is TGTGCCAGCAGCTTAGTTGGAGCGTTCGGCGAGCAGTACTTC. Translated: CASSLVGAFGEQYF.

Only a few counts were recorded for this clone. This rearrangement joins TRBV6-5 to TRBJ1-5; 10 bases fit TRBD1. The CDR3 is 15 residues long. V dropped 6 bases and J dropped 4; count of bases not matched to a gene: 6. Per germline, CDR1 MNHEY and CDR2 SVGAGI. DNA of the CDR3: TGTGCCAGCAGGGGGACAGGGGCTGGAAATCAGCCCCAGCATTTT. Residues: CASRGTGAGNQPQHF.